Listed below are T cell receptor beta chains from one sample, sequenced in a study of shared clonotypes between healthy human individuals. Produced via immunoSEQ multiplex PCR; TCRdb's table is partial and in-frame only. The table includes a few million clones, roughly nine tenths detected once. The sequenced sample was naive CD4+ T cells sorted from blood. These receptors all come from a man aged 18 to 35 in good health. Each CDR3 is given without its conserved first and last residue.

v_call	j_call	cdr3_aa
TRBV4-2	TRBJ1-6	ASSQDGQANSPLH
TRBV30	TRBJ1-6	AWSRSYNSPLH
TRBV27	TRBJ2-3	AAGESTDTQY
TRBV5-1	TRBJ2-1	ASSLTAGANEQF
TRBV9	TRBJ1-1	ASTKQGMNTEAF
TRBV5-8	TRBJ2-3	ASSLDPGTDTQY
TRBV7-2	TRBJ1-4	ASSLRGRANEKLF
TRBV10-3	TRBJ2-2	AISESRLAANTGELF
TRBV5-4	TRBJ2-6	ASSLVVHGNSGANVLT
TRBV5-1	TRBJ2-3	ASRLEGLARGTDTQY
TRBV6-1	TRBJ2-7	ASGQGHEQY
TRBV7-2	TRBJ2-7	ASSFLTGPPEQY
TRBV5-4	TRBJ2-3	ASSLVGVSDTQY
TRBV7-2	TRBJ2-5	ASSLDRPETQY
TRBV12-5	TRBJ1-5	ASGPDPRTGGQLYSNQPQH
TRBV5-4	TRBJ1-1	ASSLEGGHTEAF
TRBV2	TRBJ1-5	ASSATGDSNQPQH
TRBV7-3	TRBJ2-2	ASSLKGGFTGELF
TRBV6-5	TRBJ1-1	ASSYGYLGSTEAF
TRBV7-9	TRBJ1-4	ASSPRRGEDEKLF
TRBV7-9	TRBJ1-3	ASRPGQLGNTIY
TRBV21-1	TRBJ2-4	ASSKIDPHYILAKNIQY
TRBV5-1	TRBJ1-5	ASSKSPGGQQPQH
TRBV30	TRBJ2-7	AWSVRASGRVGEQY
TRBV7-9	TRBJ1-5	ASSLQDQPQH
TRBV6-5	TRBJ1-2	ASSYSRNNYGYT
TRBV25-1	TRBJ2-1	ASSIAGASNEQF
TRBV6-1	TRBJ1-2	ASSEWPRGGYT
TRBV4-1	TRBJ1-2	ASSQVHRGNYGYT
TRBV5-4	TRBJ2-2	ASTDPTRTGELF
TRBV11-1	TRBJ1-1	ASSNSMNTEAF
TRBV19	TRBJ2-1	ASSFRPGEQF
TRBV11-2	TRBJ2-5	ASSLGGGKETQY
TRBV9	TRBJ2-3	ASSVGSSGGYSTDTQY
TRBV7-7	TRBJ1-1	ASSLARGTEAF
TRBV25-1	TRBJ1-6	ASSEDRGRNSPLH
TRBV2	TRBJ1-3	ASSSGSHSGNTIY
TRBV29-1	TRBJ2-4	SVKKKNIQY
TRBV9	TRBJ1-3	ASSAPGGPGNTIY